The present T cell receptor (beta chain) was sequenced within a study of cytotoxic CD8 clonotypes in ibrutinib-treated CLL. Study background: Sequencing produced an average of about 250,000 productive templates and approximately 90,000 productive rearrangements per sample.

This CDR3 contains 15 residues. Trimming cost V 5 bases and J 0 bases; bases outside gene matches: 7. Per germline, CDR1 SGHVS and CDR2 FNYEAQ. Profiled with immunoSEQ multiplex PCR; TCRdb holds only in-frame clones, not every one. The sample consists of approximately 130,000 clones, around 84% of them appearing once. The chain recombines TRBV7-6 with TRBJ2-7, with 7 bases identical to TRBD2. The receptor's source is a human donor with chronic lymphocytic leukemia. The sample consisted of PBMCs, taken after 24 months of ibrutinib treatment. Here the CDR3 reads CASSARAGPSYEQYF. The CDR3 bases are TGTGCCAGCAGCGCCCGAGCGGGGCCCTCCTACGAGCAGTACTTC.